These 30 T cell receptor beta chains came from one sample sequenced in a study of cytomegalovirus exposure and HLA in healthy donors. PCR amplification relied on 60 Vbeta primers (plus 13 Jbeta primers). The data were produced by immunoSEQ multiplex PCR, yet TCRdb's version contains in-frame clones alone and is incomplete. The sample lists some 160,000 clones, over 80% occurring once. Sequencing was carried out using PBMCs. Source of these receptors: a male donor in good health and CMV-seronegative.

The chain has TRBV27 and TRBJ2-3; D possibly corresponds to TRBD1 (6 bases). Germline V gene data show CDR1 as MNHEY and CDR2 as SMNVEV (reference sequence). V lost 5 bases and J lost 6, with 15 bases in between. This CDR3 contains 14 residues. CDR3 in DNA: TGTGCCAGCAGTCTGAACAGGGTCACGGATACGCAGTATTTT. It specifies CASSLNRVTDTQYF.

V and J are TRBV7-9 and TRBJ2-7; 12 bases fit TRBD2. The CDR3 has 17 residues. Germline V lookup: CDR1 SEHNR, CDR2 FQNEAQ (reference sequence). The V gene end was trimmed by 8 bases and the J gene end by 0 bases; junction bases not matched to a gene: 11. The CDR3 region has the DNA TGTGCCAGCTCTGGGACTAGCGGGTCAATATACTCCTACGAGCAGTACTTC. Amino acid sequence: CASSGTSGSIYSYEQYF. Combining the CDR3 with reference TRBV7-9 and TRBJ2-7 gives the whole variable domain DTGVSQNPRHKITKRGQNVTFRCDPISEHNRLYWYRQTLGQGPEFLTYFQNEAQLEKSRLLSDRFSAERPKGSFSTLEIQRTEQGDSAMYLCASSGTSGSIYSYEQYFGPGTRLTVT.

V is TRBV18 and J is TRBJ1-2, with 7 bases fitting TRBD1. Germline V gene lookup returns CDR1 KGHSH and CDR2 LQKENI. Losses at the gene ends were 6 bases for V and 8 bases for J; bases not matched to a gene: 27. The CDR3 has 19 amino acids. CDR3 in DNA: TGTGCCAGCTCTCTTACCACGTCAAAAGGGGGCGGAAAGGTGTTAGGCTACACCTTC. This gives the protein CASSLTTSKGGGKVLGYTF.

The rearrangement joins TRBV30 to TRBJ2-2, with TRBD2 matching over 13 bases. Trimming took 3 bases from V and 2 from J; bases not matched to a gene: 3. Germline V lookup: CDR1 GTSNPN, CDR2 SVGIG (reference sequence). The length of the CDR3 is 16 residues. CDR3 residues: CAWRRGLAGNTGELFF. The CDR3 DNA reads as TGTGCCTGGAGGCGGGGACTAGCGGGAAACACCGGGGAGCTGTTTTTT.

The chain employs TRBV6-5 and TRBJ1-3; D may be TRBD1 (5 bases). Per germline, CDR1 MNHEY and CDR2 SVGAGI. The CDR3 extends over 14 amino acids. V was clipped by 3 bases and J by 4 bases, with 10 bases between them. The chain's CDR3 is CASSYAGRGNTIYF. The DNA of the CDR3 is TGTGCCAGCAGTTATGCAGGGCGCGGAAACACCATATATTTT.

This clone was observed a handful of times. This chain joins TRBV6-6 and TRBJ2-1, with 8 nucleotides matching TRBD2. The CDR3 is made up of 15 amino acids. Germline V lookup: CDR1 MNHNY, CDR2 SVGAGI (reference sequence). The trim removed 7 bases at V and 4 bases at J, leaving 9 bases unmatched. CDR3 nucleotides: TGTGCCAGCACCCCTTTGACTAGCGAGTACAATGAGCAGTTCTTC. Translation: CASTPLTSEYNEQFF.

The count of this clone is one. This sequence joins TRBV6-1 and TRBJ1-3; unclear D gene. In germline, CDR1 is MNHNS, CDR2 SASEGT. This CDR3 is 15 amino acids long. V was trimmed by 5 bases and J by 0 bases, leaving 11 bases between them. The CDR3 DNA sequence: TGTGCCAGCAGTTCAGAAGGACTCTCTGGAAACACCATATATTTT. Protein sequence: CASSSEGLSGNTIYF.

This clone was seen just once. V and J are TRBV5-1 and TRBJ1-1; D remains unclear. The CDR3 length is 15 residues. Per germline, CDR1 SGHRS and CDR2 YFSETQ. V was cut by 0 bases and J by 1 base, with 10 bases left in between. The CDR3 bases are TGCGCCAGCAGCTTGGTGTTAGGAGGGAACACTGAAGCTTTCTTT. Amino acid sequence: CASSLVLGGNTEAFF.

On this clone itself: Germline is not matched at one junction end, which may reflect a read error. The V gene is TRBV7-9, the J gene TRBJ2-3; 10 nucleotides match TRBD2. Germline lookup yields CDR1 SEHNR and CDR2 FQNEAQ (reference sequence). This CDR3 contains 17 residues. CDR3 nucleotide sequence: TGTTCCAGCAGCCCTTTAACCGGGACTAGCGACACAGATACGCAGTATTTT. Translation: CSSSPLTGTSDTDTQYF.

The chain couples TRBV2 to TRBJ2-3, with D possibly being TRBD2 (7 bases). The V end lost 7 bases, the J end lost 5 bases, and 25 bases lay between the germline ends. Germline V gives CDR1 SNHLY, CDR2 FYNNEI. CDR3 length: 17 amino acids. The CDR3 is CASTPRGAGEWKDTQYF. CDR3 sequence (DNA): TGTGCCAGCACCCCTAGGGGGGCGGGAGAGTGGAAAGATACGCAGTATTTT.

The chain couples TRBV6-5 to TRBJ1-2, with unresolved D. The CDR3 runs 14 residues. The V end was cut by 6 bases, the J end by 1 base, with 12 bases between. CDR1 MNHEY and CDR2 SVGAGI come from the germline V gene. The CDR3 is CASSRSGVNYGYTF. DNA for the CDR3: TGTGCCAGCAGCAGGTCGGGAGTTAACTATGGCTACACCTTC.

V is TRBV5-1 and J is TRBJ1-2; D possibly corresponds to TRBD1 (5 bases). V dropped 4 bases and J dropped 0 bases, with 13 bases sitting between them. The V gene's germline CDR1 is SGHRS and CDR2 YFSETQ. The CDR3 is 15 amino acids. The chain's CDR3 is CASSGYTTANYGYTF. The CDR3 region has the DNA TGCGCCAGCAGCGGCTATACGACAGCTAACTATGGCTACACCTTC.

This clone appeared a single time. V gene TRBV7-9 combines with J gene TRBJ2-7; unclear D gene. This CDR3 has 13 residues. The germline V gene encodes CDR1 SEHNR and CDR2 FQNEAQ (reference sequence). V lost 2 bases, J lost 1 base, and 6 bases lay in between. This chain's CDR3 is CASSLKYSYEQYF. The CDR3 DNA reads as TGTGCCAGCAGCTTAAAATATTCCTACGAGCAGTACTTC.

This chain uses TRBV15 with TRBJ1-2; no definite D call. The ends were cut back, 9 bases at V and 5 bases at J, with 10 bases in the middle. Germline loops: CDR1 LNHNV, CDR2 YYDKDF (reference sequence). This CDR3 comprises 11 residues. CDR3 sequence: CATSSGYGYTF. The CDR3 DNA sequence: TGTGCCACGTCGTCCGGGTATGGCTACACCTTC.

The J gene is TRBJ2-2, the V gene TRBV7-8; 10 positions agree with TRBD1. The germline V gene has CDR1 SGHVS and CDR2 FQNEAQ. The CDR3 sequence is 15 residues long. J lost 5 bases, V lost 5 bases, and 5 bases had no gene match. CDR3 sequence: CASSPDRGNTGELFF. The DNA for the CDR3 is TGTGCCAGCAGCCCGGACAGGGGGAATACCGGGGAGCTGTTTTTT.

The CDR3, as DNA: TGTGCCAGCAGCTTAGGGGGCGACTATGGCTACACCTTC. Its translation: CASSLGGDYGYTF. The chain uses TRBV7-3 and TRBJ1-2, with D possibly being TRBD1 (6 bases). V shed 2 bases and J shed 3 bases, with 7 bases lying between them. CDR3 length: 13 amino acids. Germline CDR1 is SGHTA and CDR2 is FQGTGA.

The chain is built from TRBV5-1 and TRBJ2-5; TRBD2 might be the D (6 bases). The V end lost 2 bases, the J end lost 5 bases, and 25 bases lay between the germline ends. Germline CDR1 and CDR2: SGHRS and YFSETQ. The CDR3 totals 18 residues. The CDR3 protein is CASSLRGQGEVVWETQYF. Here the CDR3 DNA reads TGCGCCAGCAGCTTACGAGGACAAGGGGAGGTGGTGTGGGAGACCCAGTACTTC. The whole variable domain, filled in from reference TRBV5-1 and TRBJ2-5, reads KAGVTQTPRYLIKTRGQQVTLSCSPISGHRSVSWYQQTPGQGLQFLFEYFSETQRNKGNFPGRFSGRQFSNSRSEMNVSTLELGDSALYLCASSLRGQGEVVWETQYFGPGTRLLVL.

The V gene is TRBV14, the J gene TRBJ2-5; the D gene is possibly TRBD1 (5 bases). This CDR3 is built from 14 residues. The V gene's germline CDR1 is SGHDN and CDR2 FVKESK. Trimming pared 3 bases from V and 1 base from J, leaving 9 bases between. DNA for the CDR3: TGTGCCAGCAGCCATAAGGGGATCCAAGAGACCCAGTACTTC. Translation: CASSHKGIQETQYF. Together with reference TRBV14 and TRBJ2-5, the CDR3 gives the full variable domain: EAGVTQFPSHSVIEKGQTVTLRCDPISGHDNLYWYRRVMGKEIKFLLHFVKESKQDESGMPNNRFLAERTGGTYSTLKVQPAELEDSGVYFCASSHKGIQETQYFGPGTRLLVL.

In this sample, this clone turned up once. V and J are TRBV18 and TRBJ1-1, with D maybe TRBD1 (5 bases). CDR1 KGHSH and CDR2 LQKENI come from the germline V gene. This CDR3 is 20 amino acids long. With 1 base removed from V and 1 base from J, the gap between germline ends came to 25 bases. The CDR3 DNA sequence: TGTGCCAGCTCACCACGTAACGCGGTTGCCCTGACAGCTCCGAACACTGAAGCTTTCTTT. This sequence encodes CASSPRNAVALTAPNTEAFF.

The table lists this clone with a count of one. The rearrangement joins TRBV13 to TRBJ2-1; D unclear. V was shortened by 5 bases and J by 10 bases, with 12 bases between the two germline ends. CDR3 length equals 12 residues. Germline V gives CDR1 PRHDT, CDR2 FYEKMQ (reference sequence). In nucleotides, the CDR3 is TGTGCCAGCAGCCCCTCTCTATTAGAGCAGTTCTTC. Translating it yields CASSPSLLEQFF.

The chain employs TRBV5-5 and TRBJ2-2, with D maybe TRBD2 (5 bases). The CDR3 runs to 15 residues. The V and J ends lost 5 bases and 0 bases respectively, with 11 bases between them. Germline values: CDR1 SGHKS, CDR2 YYEKEE (reference sequence). DNA of the CDR3: TGTGCCAGCAGTAATAGGAGGCCGAACACCGGGGAGCTGTTTTTT. Residues: CASSNRRPNTGELFF.

This chain links TRBV6-4 with TRBJ2-5; 8 bases are shared with TRBD1. The V gene end was trimmed by 0 bases and the J gene end by 5 bases; junction bases not matched to a gene: 5. The CDR3 consists of 15 residues. CDR1 is MRHNA, CDR2 SNTAGT, per germline. The CDR3 reads CASSDSAGGRETQYF. In DNA form, the CDR3 reads TGTGCCAGCAGTGACTCAGCAGGGGGCCGGGAGACCCAGTACTTC.

A few counts support this clone. This rearrangement joins TRBV14 to TRBJ1-1; D remains ambiguous. CDR1 is SGHDN, CDR2 FVKESK, per germline. Trimming stripped 4 bases from V and 4 bases from J, with 10 bases between. The CDR3 is 13 amino acids. The DNA of the CDR3 is TGTGCCAGCAGCCTATACCGGGGCACTGAAGCTTTCTTT. Translating gives CASSLYRGTEAFF.

V and J are TRBV7-6 and TRBJ2-5; D is possibly TRBD1 (5 bases). Germline values: CDR1 SGHVS, CDR2 FNYEAQ. This CDR3 is built from 18 residues. The V gene lost 5 bases and the J gene lost 5 bases, with 27 bases spanning the gap. This CDR3 is CASSQGVGGTGDGETQYF. The CDR3 region has the DNA TGTGCCAGCAGCCAAGGGGTAGGTGGCACAGGCGATGGGGAGACCCAGTACTTC.

V gene TRBV7-8 combines with J gene TRBJ2-7; 8 positions agree with TRBD2. V shed 5 bases and J 4 bases; nucleotides not matched to a gene: 19. The CDR3 totals 18 residues. The germline gives CDR1 SGHVS, CDR2 FQNEAQ. CDR3 DNA sequence: TGTGCCAGCAGCCCCTACCTAGGAGCGGGAGTGTTGGTTTACGAGCAGTACTTC. Translation: CASSPYLGAGVLVYEQYF. The full variable domain, with the rest looked up from reference TRBV7-8 and TRBJ2-7, is GAGVSQSPRYKVAKRGQDVALRCDPISGHVSLFWYQQALGQGPEFLTYFQNEAQLDKSGLPSDRFFAERPEGSVSTLKIQRTQQEDSAVYLCASSPYLGAGVLVYEQYFGPGTRLTVT.

The V gene is TRBV30, the J gene TRBJ2-3; unclear D gene. Per the germline V gene, CDR1 is GTSNPN and CDR2 is SVGIG (reference sequence). The CDR3 has 16 residues. Trimming took 1 base from V and 2 from J, leaving 16 bases between them. CDR3 nucleotide sequence: TGTGCCTGGAGTGCCTCGGTAGGTGCGGACACAGATACGCAGTATTTT. Its translation: CAWSASVGADTDTQYF.

The V call is TRBV7-3, the J call TRBJ2-5; 7 bases align to TRBD1. This CDR3 spans 14 amino acids. Germline values: CDR1 SGHTA, CDR2 FQGTGA. V shed 4 bases and J 5 bases; nucleotides not matched to a gene: 7. The CDR3 DNA sequence: TGTGCCAGCAGCTCAAAGGGGGCCGGGGAGACCCAGTACTTC. It is translated as CASSSKGAGETQYF. Full variable domain (remainder filled in from reference TRBV7-3 and TRBJ2-5): GAGVSQTPSNKVTEKGKYVELRCDPISGHTALYWYRQSLGQGPEFLIYFQGTGAADDSGLPNDRFFAVRPEGSVSTLKIQRTERGDSAVYLCASSSKGAGETQYFGPGTRLLVL.

V gene TRBV7-8 combines with J gene TRBJ2-3; 7 bases align to TRBD1. Germline assignment: CDR1 SGHVS and CDR2 FQNEAQ. The CDR3 contains 16 residues. Trimming at V came to 5 bases and at J to 0 bases, leaving 8 bases not matched to a gene. The CDR3 DNA follows: TGTGCCAGCAGCCAATTGACAGGGCCTAGCACAGATACGCAGTATTTT. Translation: CASSQLTGPSTDTQYF.

The gene calls are TRBV11-2 and TRBJ1-1; 8 positions agree with TRBD1. Germline V CDR1 and CDR2: SGHAT, FQNNGV. V was clipped by 2 bases and J by 1 base; unmatched bases: 3. This CDR3 spans 15 amino acids. The CDR3 bases are TGTGCCAGCAGCTTACGGACAGGGCAGAACACTGAAGCTTTCTTT. This codes for CASSLRTGQNTEAFF.

The chain joins TRBV5-8 to TRBJ1-2, with D uncertain. The germline V gene encodes CDR1 SGHTS and CDR2 YDEGEE. The V and J ends lost 7 bases and 0 bases respectively, with 10 bases between them. This CDR3 contains 13 residues. This CDR3 is CASFGAANYGYTF. The CDR3 DNA is TGTGCCAGCTTCGGAGCGGCTAACTATGGCTACACCTTC.